This T cell receptor (beta chain) was identified during a study of monozygotic twins with inflammatory bowel disease. The CDR3 sequence is 11 residues long. Germline V lookup: CDR1 DFQATT, CDR2 SNEGSKA (reference sequence). Two nested PCRs, roughly 16 and 10 cycles, amplified TCRalpha and TCRbeta cDNA. For each CDR3 protein, TCRdb gives one entry from its re-call of the 5' RACE reads, without DNA. This sample's table reports some 170,000 distinct CDR3 sequences. The sequenced sample consisted of blood. V and J are TRBV20-1 and TRBJ1-1; TCRdb designates TRBD1, a call that cannot be tested without DNA. This sequence was found in a human donor with ulcerative colitis or Crohn's disease, or a healthy co-twin of an affected twin (not recorded which). The chain's CDR3 is CSATRQRLAFF.